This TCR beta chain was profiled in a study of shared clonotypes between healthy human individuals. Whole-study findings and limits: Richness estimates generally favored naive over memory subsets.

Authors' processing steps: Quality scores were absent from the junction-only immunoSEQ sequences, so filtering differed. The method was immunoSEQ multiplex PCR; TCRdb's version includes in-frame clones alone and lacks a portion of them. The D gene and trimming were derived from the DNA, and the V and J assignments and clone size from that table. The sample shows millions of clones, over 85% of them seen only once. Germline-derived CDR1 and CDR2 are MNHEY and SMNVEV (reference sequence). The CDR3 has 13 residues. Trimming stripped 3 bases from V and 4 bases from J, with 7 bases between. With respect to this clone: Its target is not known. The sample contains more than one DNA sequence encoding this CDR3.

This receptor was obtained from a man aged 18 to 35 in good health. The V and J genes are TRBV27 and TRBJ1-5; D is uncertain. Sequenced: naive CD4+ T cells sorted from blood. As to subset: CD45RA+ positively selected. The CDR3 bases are TGTGCCAGCAGTTTTGGCGTTAATCAGCCCCAGCATTTT. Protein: CASSFGVNQPQHF.